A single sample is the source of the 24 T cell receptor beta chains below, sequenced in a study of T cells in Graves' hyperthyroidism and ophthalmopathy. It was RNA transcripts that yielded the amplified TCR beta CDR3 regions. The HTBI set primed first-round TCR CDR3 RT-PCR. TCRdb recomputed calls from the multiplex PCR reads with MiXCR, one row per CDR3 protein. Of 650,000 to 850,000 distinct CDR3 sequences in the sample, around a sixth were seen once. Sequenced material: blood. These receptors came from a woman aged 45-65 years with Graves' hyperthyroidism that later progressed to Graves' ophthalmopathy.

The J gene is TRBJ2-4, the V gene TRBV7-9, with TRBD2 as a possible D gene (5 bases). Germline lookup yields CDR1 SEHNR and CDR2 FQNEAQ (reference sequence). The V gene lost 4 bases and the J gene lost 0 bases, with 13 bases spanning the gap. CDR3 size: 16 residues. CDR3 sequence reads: CASSYDYLLAKNIQYF. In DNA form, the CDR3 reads TGTGCCAGCAGCTATGACTATCTTCTAGCCAAAAACATTCAGTACTTC.

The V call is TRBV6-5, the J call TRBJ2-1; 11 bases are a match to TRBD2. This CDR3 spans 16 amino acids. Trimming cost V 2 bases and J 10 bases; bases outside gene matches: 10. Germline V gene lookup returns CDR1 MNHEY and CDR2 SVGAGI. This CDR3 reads CASSYLLAGAGGEQFF. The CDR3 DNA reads TGTGCCAGCAGTTACCTACTAGCGGGGGCCGGGGGGGAGCAGTTCTTC.

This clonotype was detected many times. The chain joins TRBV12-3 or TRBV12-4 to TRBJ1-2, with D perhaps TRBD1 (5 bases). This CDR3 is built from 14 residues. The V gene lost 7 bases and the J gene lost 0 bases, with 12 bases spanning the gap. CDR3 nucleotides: TGTGCCAGCACCATAGGGGCGGCTAACTATGGCTACACCTTC. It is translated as CASTIGAANYGYTF.

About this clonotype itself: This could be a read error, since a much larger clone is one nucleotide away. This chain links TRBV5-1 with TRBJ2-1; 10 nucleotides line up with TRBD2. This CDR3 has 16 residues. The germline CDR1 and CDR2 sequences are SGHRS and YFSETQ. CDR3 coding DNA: TGCGCCAGCAGCCCGAGGGCTAGCGGGGGATTGGATGAGCAGTCCTTC. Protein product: CASSPRASGGLDEQSF. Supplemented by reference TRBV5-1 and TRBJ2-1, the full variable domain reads KAGVTQTPRYLIKTRGQQVTLSCSPISGHRSVSWYQQTPGQGLQFLFEYFSETQRNKGNFPGRFSGRQFSNSRSEMNVSTLELGDSALYLCASSPRASGGLDEQSFGPGTRLTVL.

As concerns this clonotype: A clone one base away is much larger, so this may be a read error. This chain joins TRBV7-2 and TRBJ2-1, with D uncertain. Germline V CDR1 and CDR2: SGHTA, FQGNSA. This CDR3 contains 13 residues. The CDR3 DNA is TGTGTCAGCAGCGTCGATTTTAGCAATGAGCAGTTCTTC. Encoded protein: CVSSVDFSNEQFF. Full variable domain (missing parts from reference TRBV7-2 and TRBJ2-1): GAGVSQSPSNKVTEKGKDVELRCDPISGHTALYWYRQSLGQGLEFLIYFQGNSAPDKSGLPSDRFSAERTGGSVSTLTIQRTQQEDSAVYLCVSSVDFSNEQFFGPGTRLTVL.

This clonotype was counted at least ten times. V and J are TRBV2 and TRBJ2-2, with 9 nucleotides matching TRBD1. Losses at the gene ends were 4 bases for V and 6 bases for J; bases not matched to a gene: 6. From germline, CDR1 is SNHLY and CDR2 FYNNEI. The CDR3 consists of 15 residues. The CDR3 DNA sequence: TGTGCCAGCAGTGGACAGGGGGTAGCGGCCGGGGAGCTGTTTTTT. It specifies CASSGQGVAAGELFF.

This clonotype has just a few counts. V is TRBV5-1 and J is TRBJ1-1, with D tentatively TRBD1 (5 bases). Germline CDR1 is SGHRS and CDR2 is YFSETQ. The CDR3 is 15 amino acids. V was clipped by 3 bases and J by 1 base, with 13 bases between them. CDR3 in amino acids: CASSSQPGRNTEAFF. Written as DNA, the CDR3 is TGCGCCAGCAGCTCCCAGCCGGGACGGAACACTGAAGCTTTCTTT.

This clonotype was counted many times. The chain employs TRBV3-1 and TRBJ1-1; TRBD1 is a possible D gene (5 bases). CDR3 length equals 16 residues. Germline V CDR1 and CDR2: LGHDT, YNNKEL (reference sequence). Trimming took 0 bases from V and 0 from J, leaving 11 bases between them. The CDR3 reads CASSQDTGQVNTEAFF. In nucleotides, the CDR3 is TGTGCCAGCAGCCAAGATACGGGGCAGGTGAACACTGAAGCTTTCTTT.

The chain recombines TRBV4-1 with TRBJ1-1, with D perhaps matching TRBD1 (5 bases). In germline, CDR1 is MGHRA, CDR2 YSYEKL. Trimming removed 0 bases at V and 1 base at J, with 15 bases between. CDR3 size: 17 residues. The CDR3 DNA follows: TGCGCCAGCAGCCAAGAAATTCGGCAGGGATGGAACACTGAAGCTTTCTTT. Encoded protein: CASSQEIRQGWNTEAFF.

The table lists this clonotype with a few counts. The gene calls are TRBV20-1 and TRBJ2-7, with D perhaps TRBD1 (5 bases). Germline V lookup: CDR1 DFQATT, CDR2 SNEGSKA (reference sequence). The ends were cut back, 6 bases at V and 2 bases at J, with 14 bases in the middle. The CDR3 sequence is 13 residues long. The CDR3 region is CSALNRLTYEQYF. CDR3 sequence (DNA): TGCAGTGCCTTAAACAGGTTAACCTACGAGCAGTACTTC.

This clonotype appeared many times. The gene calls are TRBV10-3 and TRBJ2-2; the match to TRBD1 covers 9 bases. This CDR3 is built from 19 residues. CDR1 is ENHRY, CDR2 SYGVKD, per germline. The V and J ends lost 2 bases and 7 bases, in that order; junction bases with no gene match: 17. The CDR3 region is CAISEPNRGPLRAGGELFF. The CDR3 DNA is TGTGCCATCAGTGAGCCGAACAGGGGGCCCCTGAGGGCAGGCGGGGAGCTGTTTTTT.

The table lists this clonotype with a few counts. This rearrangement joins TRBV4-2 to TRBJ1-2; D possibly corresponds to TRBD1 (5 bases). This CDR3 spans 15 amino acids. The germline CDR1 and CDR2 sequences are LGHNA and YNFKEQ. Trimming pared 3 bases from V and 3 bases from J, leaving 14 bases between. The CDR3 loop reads CASSQGTGRHYGYTF. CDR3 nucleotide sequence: TGTGCCAGCAGCCAGGGGACCGGACGTCACTATGGCTACACCTTC.

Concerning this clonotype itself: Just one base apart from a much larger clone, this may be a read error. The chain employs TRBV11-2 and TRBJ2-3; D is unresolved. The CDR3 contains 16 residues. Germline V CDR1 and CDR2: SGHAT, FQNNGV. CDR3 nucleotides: TGTGCCAGCAGCTTAGATGGGCTCCACCTCACAAATACGCAGTATTTT. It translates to CASSLDGLHLTNTQYF.

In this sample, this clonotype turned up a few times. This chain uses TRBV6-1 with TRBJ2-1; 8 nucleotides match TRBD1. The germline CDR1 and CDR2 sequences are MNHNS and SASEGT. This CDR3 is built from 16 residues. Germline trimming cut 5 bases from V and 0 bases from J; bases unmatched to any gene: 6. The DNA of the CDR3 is TGTGCCAGCAGTTCGGGACAGGAGCCCTCCTACAATGAGCAGTTCTTC. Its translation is CASSSGQEPSYNEQFF.

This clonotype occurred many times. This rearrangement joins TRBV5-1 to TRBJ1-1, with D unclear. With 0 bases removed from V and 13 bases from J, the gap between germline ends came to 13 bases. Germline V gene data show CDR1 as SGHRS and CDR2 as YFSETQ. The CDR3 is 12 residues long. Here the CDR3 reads CASSLGSGKDFF. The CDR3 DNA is TGCGCCAGCAGCTTGGGTTCGGGGAAGGATTTCTTT.

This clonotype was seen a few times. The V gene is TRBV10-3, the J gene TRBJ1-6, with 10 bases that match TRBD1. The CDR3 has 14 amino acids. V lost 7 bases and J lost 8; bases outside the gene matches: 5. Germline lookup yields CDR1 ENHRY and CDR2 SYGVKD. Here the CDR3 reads CAITSGTGDSPLHF. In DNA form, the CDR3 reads TGTGCCATCACCTCCGGGACAGGGGATTCACCCCTCCACTTT.

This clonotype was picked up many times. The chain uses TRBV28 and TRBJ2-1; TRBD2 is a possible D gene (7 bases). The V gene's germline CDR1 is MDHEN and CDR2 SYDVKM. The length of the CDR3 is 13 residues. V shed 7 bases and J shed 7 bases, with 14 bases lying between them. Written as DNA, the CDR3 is TGTGCCAGCATCCGGGGGGCACGGAATGAGCAGTTCTTC. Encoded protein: CASIRGARNEQFF.

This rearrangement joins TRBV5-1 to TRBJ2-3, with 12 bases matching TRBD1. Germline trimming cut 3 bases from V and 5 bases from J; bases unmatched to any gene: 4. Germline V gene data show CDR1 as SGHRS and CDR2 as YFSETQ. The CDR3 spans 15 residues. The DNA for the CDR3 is TGCGCCAGCAGCTCGGGACAGGGGGCAGGAGATACGCAGTATTTT. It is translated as CASSSGQGAGDTQYF. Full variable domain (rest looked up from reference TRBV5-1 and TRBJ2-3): KAGVTQTPRYLIKTRGQQVTLSCSPISGHRSVSWYQQTPGQGLQFLFEYFSETQRNKGNFPGRFSGRQFSNSRSEMNVSTLELGDSALYLCASSSGQGAGDTQYFGPGTRLTVL.

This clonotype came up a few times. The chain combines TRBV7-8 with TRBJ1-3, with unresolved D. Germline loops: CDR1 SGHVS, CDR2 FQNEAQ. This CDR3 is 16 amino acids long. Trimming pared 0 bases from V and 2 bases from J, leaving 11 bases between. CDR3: CASSLAVVLPGNTIYF. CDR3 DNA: TGTGCCAGCAGCTTAGCGGTGGTACTGCCTGGAAACACCATATATTTT.

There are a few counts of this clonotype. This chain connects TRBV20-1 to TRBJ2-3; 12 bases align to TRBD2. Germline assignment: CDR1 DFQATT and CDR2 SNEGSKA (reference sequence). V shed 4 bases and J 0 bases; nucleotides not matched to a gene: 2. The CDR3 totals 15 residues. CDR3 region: CSATLAGGSTDTQYF. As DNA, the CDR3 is TGCAGTGCTACCCTAGCGGGGGGGAGCACAGATACGCAGTATTTT.

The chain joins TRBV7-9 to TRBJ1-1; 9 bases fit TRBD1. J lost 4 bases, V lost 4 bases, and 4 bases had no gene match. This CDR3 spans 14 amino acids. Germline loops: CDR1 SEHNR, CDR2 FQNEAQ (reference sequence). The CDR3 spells CASSSTQGATEAFF. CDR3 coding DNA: TGTGCCAGCAGCTCCACACAGGGGGCCACTGAAGCTTTCTTT.

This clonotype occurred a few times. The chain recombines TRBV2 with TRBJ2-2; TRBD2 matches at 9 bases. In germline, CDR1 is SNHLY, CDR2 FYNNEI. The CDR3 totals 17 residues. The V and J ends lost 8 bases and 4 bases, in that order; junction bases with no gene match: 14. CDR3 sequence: CASLLGGGARVTGELFF. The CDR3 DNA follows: TGTGCCAGCCTCCTTGGCGGGGGGGCCCGTGTCACCGGGGAGCTGTTTTTT.

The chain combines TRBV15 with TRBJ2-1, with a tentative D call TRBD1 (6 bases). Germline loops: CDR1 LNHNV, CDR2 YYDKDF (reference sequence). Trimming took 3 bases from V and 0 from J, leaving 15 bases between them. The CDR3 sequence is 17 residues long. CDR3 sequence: CATSSWMGANSYNEQFF. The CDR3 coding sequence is TGTGCCACCAGCAGCTGGATGGGGGCGAACTCCTACAATGAGCAGTTCTTC.

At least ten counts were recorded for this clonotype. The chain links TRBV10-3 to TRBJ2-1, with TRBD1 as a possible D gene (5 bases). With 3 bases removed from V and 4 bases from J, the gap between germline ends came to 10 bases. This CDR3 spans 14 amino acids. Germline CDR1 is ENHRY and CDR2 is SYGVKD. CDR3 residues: CAISDWGFYNEQFF. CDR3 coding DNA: TGTGCCATCAGTGACTGGGGCTTTTACAATGAGCAGTTCTTC.